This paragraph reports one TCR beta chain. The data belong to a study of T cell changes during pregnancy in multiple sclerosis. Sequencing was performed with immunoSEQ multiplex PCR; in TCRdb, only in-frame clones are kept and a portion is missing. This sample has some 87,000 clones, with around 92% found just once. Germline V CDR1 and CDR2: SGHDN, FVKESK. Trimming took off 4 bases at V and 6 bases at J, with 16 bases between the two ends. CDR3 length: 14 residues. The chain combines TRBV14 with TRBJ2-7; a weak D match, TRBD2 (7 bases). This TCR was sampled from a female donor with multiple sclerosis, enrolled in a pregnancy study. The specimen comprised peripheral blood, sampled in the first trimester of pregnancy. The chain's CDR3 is CASSRGGLGGEQYF. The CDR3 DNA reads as TGTGCCAGCAGCCGGGGGGGGCTCGGAGGCGAGCAGTACTTC.